This TCR beta chain is from a study of blood T cell repertoires in COVID-19. CDR1 is SGHTA, CDR2 FQGNSA, per germline. V lost 1 base and J lost 0, with 6 bases in between. The CDR3 has 14 amino acids. TCRdb's copy holds only in-frame clones and misses some; the assay was immunoSEQ multiplex PCR. This table holds under 170,000 clones, 80% to 90% found once. The sequence was collected from a man in his sixties or seventies with acute or convalescent COVID-19. The sample was peripheral blood. The chain combines TRBV7-2 with TRBJ1-2, with D hard to call. For the CDR3, the DNA is TGTGCCAGCAGCTTAGGGGCGCCTAACTATGGCTACACCTTC. Its translation: CASSLGAPNYGYTF. Variable domain in full (rest from reference TRBV7-2 and TRBJ1-2): GAGVSQSPSNKVTEKGKDVELRCDPISGHTALYWYRQSLGQGLEFLIYFQGNSAPDKSGLPSDRFSAERTGGSVSTLTIQRTQQEDSAVYLCASSLGAPNYGYTFGSGTRLTVV.